Listed here are 29 T cell receptor beta chains from one sample, sequenced in a study of T cell responses to AZD1222 COVID-19 vaccine. Repertoires were generated with immunoSEQ multiplex PCR, while TCRdb's copy carries only in-frame clones and drops some. The sample holds about 130,000 clones, roughly 85% seen once. Here the sequenced sample was peripheral blood, taken on day 0 of AZD1222 vaccination. Receptor source: an adult in good health.

The chain recombines TRBV6-1 with TRBJ1-1, with D unresolved. V shed 3 bases and J shed 0 bases, with 5 bases lying between them. From germline, CDR1 is MNHNS and CDR2 SASEGT. This CDR3 has 13 residues. This chain's CDR3 is CASSDRMNTEAFF. The CDR3 coding sequence is TGTGCCAGCAGTGACCGTATGAACACTGAAGCTTTCTTT.

The CDR3 bases are TGTGCCAGCAGCGTAGAGGGGGGACCGCGTGAAGCTTTCTTT. Amino acid sequence: CASSVEGGPREAFF. The chain joins TRBV9 to TRBJ1-1; D may be TRBD1 (6 bases). The V end was cut by 0 bases, the J end by 7 bases, with 13 bases between. This CDR3 comprises 14 residues. Germline CDR1 SGDLS, CDR2 YYNGEE. The complete variable domain, with remaining parts taken from reference TRBV9 and TRBJ1-1, reads DSGVTQTPKHLITATGQRVTLRCSPRSGDLSVYWYQQSLDQGLQFLIQYYNGEERAKGNILERFSAQQFPDLHSELNLSSLELGDSALYFCASSVEGGPREAFFGQGTRLTVV.

The CDR3 bases are TGTGCCAGCAGCCAATGGGACTCTGGGGCCAACGTCCTGACTTTC. It encodes CASSQWDSGANVLTF. The V and J genes are TRBV7-9 and TRBJ2-6, with D uncertain. The CDR3 contains 15 residues. Germline V gene sequence: CDR1 SEHNR, CDR2 FQNEAQ (reference sequence). Trimming shortened V by 5 bases and J by 0 bases, and 8 bases separated the two germline ends. The full variable domain, rest sourced from reference TRBV7-9 and TRBJ2-6, is DTGVSQNPRHKITKRGQNVTFRCDPISEHNRLYWYRQTLGQGPEFLTYFQNEAQLEKSRLLSDRFSAERPKGSFSTLEIQRTEQGDSAMYLCASSQWDSGANVLTFGAGSRLTVL.

V is TRBV5-1 and J is TRBJ2-7, with TRBD1 as a possible D gene (6 bases). V lost 4 bases and J 3 bases, leaving 11 bases between the germline ends. Germline CDR1 is SGHRS and CDR2 is YFSETQ. The CDR3 loop spans 13 amino acids. Here the CDR3 DNA reads TGCGCCAGCAGCGTACAGGGACGCTACGAGCAGTACTTC. Translation: CASSVQGRYEQYF.

The DNA for the CDR3 is TGTGCCAGCGCCGAAACGAGGAGCTCCTACAATGAGCAGTTCTTC. Amino acid sequence: CASAETRSSYNEQFF. V is TRBV9 and J is TRBJ2-1; D uncertain. This CDR3 has 15 residues. Germline V gene data show CDR1 as SGDLS and CDR2 as YYNGEE. V was pared by 7 bases and J by 0 bases, with 14 bases between.

This chain joins TRBV2 and TRBJ1-1; D may be TRBD1 (5 bases). From germline, CDR1 is SNHLY and CDR2 FYNNEI. Trimming left V 3 bases short and J 5 bases short, with 7 bases between. This CDR3 has 12 residues. The CDR3: CASSDRQTEAFF. The CDR3 DNA reads TGTGCCAGCAGTGACCGACAGACTGAAGCTTTCTTT. The full variable domain, completed using reference TRBV2 and TRBJ1-1, is EPEVTQTPSHQVTQMGQEVILRCVPISNHLYFYWYRQILGQKVEFLVSFYNNEISEKSEIFDDQFSVERPDGSNFTLKIRSTKLEDSAMYFCASSDRQTEAFFGQGTRLTVV.

CDR3 sequence: CASSPQGLSYNEQFF. For the CDR3, the DNA is TGTGCCAGCAGCCCCCAGGGCCTATCCTACAATGAGCAGTTCTTC. The chain couples TRBV2 to TRBJ2-1; tentative D call: TRBD1 (5 bases). The CDR3 totals 15 residues. V was shortened by 6 bases and J by 1 base, with 13 bases between the two germline ends. Per the germline V gene, CDR1 is SNHLY and CDR2 is FYNNEI.

The gene calls are TRBV5-6 and TRBJ2-1; D uncertain. Trimming left V 2 bases short and J 9 bases short, with 9 bases between. CDR3 length: 12 amino acids. Per germline, CDR1 SGHDT and CDR2 YYEEEE. The CDR3, as DNA: TGTGCCAGCAGCTTCTCAGTAGTTGAGCAGTTCTTC. Residues: CASSFSVVEQFF.

The V call is TRBV7-9, the J call TRBJ1-1; a possible D gene is TRBD1 (5 bases). The CDR3 length is 15 residues. The germline CDR1 and CDR2 sequences are SEHNR and FQNEAQ (reference sequence). Deletions cut 3 bases from V and 1 base from J, with 12 bases between. Written as DNA, the CDR3 is TGTGCCAGCAGCTTTCCGGGACCCAAGAACACTGAAGCTTTCTTT. As protein: CASSFPGPKNTEAFF.

This chain uses TRBV28 with TRBJ2-5, with 8 bases identical to TRBD1. V dropped 6 bases and J dropped 5; count of bases not matched to a gene: 5. The CDR3 runs to 13 residues. Germline CDR1 reads MDHEN; CDR2 reads SYDVKM. The CDR3 nucleotides read TGTGCCAGCAGACCAGGGGGCGGGGAGACCCAGTACTTC. Translating it yields CASRPGGGETQYF.

This clone has a single count. The chain joins TRBV27 to TRBJ2-1, with TRBD2 matching 10 bases. The trim removed 1 base at V and 0 bases at J, leaving 3 bases unmatched. Germline V lookup: CDR1 MNHEY, CDR2 SMNVEV (reference sequence). The CDR3 is made up of 17 amino acids. This CDR3 reads CASSLLPSGSSYNEQFF. As DNA, the CDR3 is TGTGCCAGCAGTTTATTACCTAGCGGGAGCTCCTACAATGAGCAGTTCTTC.

The J gene is TRBJ1-2, the V gene TRBV5-1; 7 nucleotides agree with TRBD1. V shed 4 bases, J shed 0 bases, and the junction held 9 bases outside the gene matches. This CDR3 region has 16 residues. Germline V gene lookup returns CDR1 SGHRS and CDR2 YFSETQ. The CDR3 loop reads CASSESTGNANYGYTF. CDR3 DNA sequence: TGCGCCAGCAGCGAATCGACAGGGAACGCTAACTATGGCTACACCTTC.

The chain combines TRBV7-9 with TRBJ2-3, with TRBD2 identical over 14 bases. Unmatched junction bases numbered 6, after V lost 5 bases and J lost 5 bases. The CDR3 runs to 16 residues. Germline V gene data show CDR1 as SEHNR and CDR2 as FQNEAQ (reference sequence). CDR3 region: CASSPRLAGGQDTQYF. CDR3 nucleotide sequence: TGTGCCAGCAGCCCCCGACTAGCGGGGGGGCAAGATACGCAGTATTTT.

CDR3 residues: CASSKGGDSYEQYF. CDR3 in DNA: TGTGCCAGCAGCAAAGGGGGGGACTCCTACGAGCAGTACTTC. J is TRBJ2-7 and V is TRBV21-1; TRBD2, the D gene given by the table, was not confirmed from the DNA. TRBV21-1 corresponds to a pseudogene. This CDR3 is built from 14 residues.

The chain uses TRBV7-3 and TRBJ2-7; 8 bases map to TRBD2. Germline CDR1 reads SGHTA; CDR2 reads FQGTGA. Unmatched junction bases numbered 12, after V lost 5 bases and J lost 6 bases. The length of the CDR3 is 15 residues. CDR3 in amino acids: CASSPTGAGVGEQYF. CDR3 sequence (DNA): TGTGCCAGCAGCCCCACTGGAGCGGGAGTTGGCGAGCAGTACTTC.

V usage is TRBV14 and J usage is TRBJ2-1; TRBD2 agrees at 11 bases. Trimming cost V 4 bases and J 5 bases; bases outside gene matches: 4. This CDR3 has 15 residues. The germline gives CDR1 SGHDN, CDR2 FVKESK. CDR3 region: CASSPSGGRDNEQFF. Here the CDR3 DNA reads TGTGCCAGCAGCCCTAGCGGGGGGAGGGACAATGAGCAGTTCTTC.

This chain joins TRBV6-5 and TRBJ2-1; 7 bases agree with TRBD2. Germline V CDR1 and CDR2: MNHEY, SVGAGI. Germline trimming cut 2 bases from V and 12 bases from J; bases unmatched to any gene: 4. The CDR3 is 12 amino acids. CDR3 sequence (DNA): TGTGCCAGCAGTTACAGCGGGGAGTGGCAGTTCTTC. As protein: CASSYSGEWQFF.

The V and J genes are TRBV7-2 and TRBJ2-1; TRBD1 matches 12 bases. Per germline, CDR1 SGHTA and CDR2 FQGNSA. Trimming took 4 bases from V and 8 from J; bases not matched to a gene: 9. The CDR3 consists of 16 residues. CDR3 coding DNA: TGTGCCAGCAGCTCAACAATCGGGACAGGGGGCGATGAGCAGTTCTTC. It specifies CASSSTIGTGGDEQFF.

This chain connects TRBV5-5 to TRBJ1-2; 8 positions agree with TRBD1. The CDR3 sequence is 13 residues long. Germline V CDR1 and CDR2: SGHKS, YYEKEE (reference sequence). Trimming at V came to 4 bases and at J to 4 bases, leaving 3 bases not matched to a gene. This chain's CDR3 is CASSLTGVYGYTF. In nucleotides, the CDR3 is TGTGCCAGCAGCCTGACAGGGGTCTATGGCTACACCTTC.

The chain recombines TRBV3-1 (or the pseudogene TRBV3-2) with TRBJ2-7; D gene ambiguous. This CDR3 is 13 amino acids long. V lost 4 bases and J lost 2, with 9 bases in between. Germline V gives CDR1 LGHDT, CDR2 YNNKEL (reference sequence). Here the CDR3 DNA reads TGTGCCAGCAGCCTGAACAGAGCCTACGAGCAGTACTTC. It translates to CASSLNRAYEQYF.

This sequence joins TRBV5-4 and TRBJ1-3; D is uncertain. The CDR3 runs to 15 residues. V was trimmed by 1 base and J by 1 base, leaving 9 bases between them. Germline V lookup: CDR1 SGHNT, CDR2 YYREEE (reference sequence). The CDR3 DNA follows: TGTGCCAGCAGCTTGATGGTCGCTTCTGGAAACACCATATATTTT. It codes for CASSLMVASGNTIYF.

This chain links TRBV19 with TRBJ1-1, with no clear D. The CDR3 is 17 residues long. Germline V CDR1 and CDR2: LNHDA, SQIVND (reference sequence). Trimming removed 2 bases from V and 2 bases from J, with 18 bases in between. CDR3 in amino acids: CASSIPPRNRLNTEAFF. CDR3 in DNA: TGTGCCAGTAGTATACCACCGCGGAACAGATTAAACACTGAAGCTTTCTTT.

In its sample, this clone was seen once. CDR3 coding DNA: TGTGCCAGTAGTCCCCCAGGTGGGACCGGAAACACCATATATTTT. Protein product: CASSPPGGTGNTIYF. This sequence joins TRBV19 and TRBJ1-3; D perhaps matches TRBD1 (5 bases). Deletions cut 5 bases from V and 4 bases from J, with 15 bases between. Germline V CDR1 and CDR2: LNHDA, SQIVND (reference sequence). This CDR3 region has 15 residues.

V is TRBV18 and J is TRBJ1-3; weak D call: TRBD1 (6 bases). Germline CDR1 reads KGHSH; CDR2 reads LQKENI. V was pared by 6 bases and J by 0 bases, with 21 bases between. The CDR3 contains 18 residues. The CDR3 sequence: CASSLGTPGLVSGNTIYF. CDR3 DNA sequence: TGTGCCAGCTCCCTCGGGACACCGGGATTGGTCTCTGGAAACACCATATATTTT.

This clone was seen a single time. This chain uses TRBV5-6 with TRBJ2-7, with a possible D match to TRBD1 (6 bases). The germline V gene has CDR1 SGHDT and CDR2 YYEEEE. Trimming shortened V by 2 bases and J by 2 bases, and 14 bases separated the two germline ends. This CDR3 has 15 residues. The CDR3 region has the DNA TGTGCCAGCAGCTTTACGCCAGGGGCACCCTACGAGCAGTACTTC. Translated, it gives CASSFTPGAPYEQYF.

The J gene is TRBJ2-2, the V gene TRBV5-6; possible D gene TRBD2, 5 bases. V shed 3 bases and J shed 2 bases, with 11 bases lying between them. The CDR3 is 15 amino acids. CDR1 is SGHDT and CDR2 is YYEEEE in the germline V gene. DNA of the CDR3: TGTGCCAGCAGCTGGCTGGCGGGTAACACCGGGGAGCTGTTTTTT. Translating it yields CASSWLAGNTGELFF. The full variable domain, its missing parts supplied by reference TRBV5-6 and TRBJ2-2, is DAGVTQSPTHLIKTRGQQVTLRCSPKSGHDTVSWYQQALGQGPQFIFQYYEEEERQRGNFPDRFSGHQFPNYSSELNVNALLLGDSALYLCASSWLAGNTGELFFGEGSRLTVL.

The genes are TRBV6-2 or TRBV6-3 and TRBJ1-1; 8 bases map to TRBD1. Germline loops: CDR1 MNHEY, CDR2 SVGEGT. V dropped 5 bases and J dropped 1; count of bases not matched to a gene: 9. The CDR3 is made up of 16 amino acids. The CDR3 coding sequence is TGTGCCAGCAGTCTTTGGACAGGGACTTCGAACACTGAAGCTTTCTTT. Translated: CASSLWTGTSNTEAFF.

This rearrangement joins TRBV15 to TRBJ1-4; D is possibly TRBD1 (6 bases). Germline values: CDR1 LNHNV, CDR2 YYDKDF (reference sequence). CDR3 length: 18 amino acids. Trimming left V 1 base short and J 5 bases short, with 20 bases between. The CDR3 nucleotides are TGTGCCACCAGCAGAGCGCCAGGGGCGAGGGGGACAAATGAAAAACTGTTTTTT. Protein: CATSRAPGARGTNEKLFF.

This clone was seen more than once but under ten times. The chain employs TRBV7-2 and TRBJ2-7; the D is unclear. Trimming shortened V by 7 bases and J by 0 bases, and 16 bases separated the two germline ends. The germline gives CDR1 SGHTA, CDR2 FQGNSA. This CDR3 has 15 amino acids. The CDR3 loop reads CASTLAGVSSYEQYF. CDR3 DNA: TGTGCCAGCACCCTTGCCGGCGTTAGCTCCTACGAGCAGTACTTC.